This T cell receptor (beta chain) was sequenced for a study of blood T cell repertoires in COVID-19 (dated by TCRdb to 2019 to 2021). The study in broad terms: Samples from collaborators originated in the United States, Italy and Spain and spanned both the acute and convalescent phases of COVID-19. The sample metadata nearly always contained a de-identified subject ID, COVID-19 status, age in years and sex. Samples came from the ongoing ImmuneRACE study (first 160 participants) plus 1,254 subjects from 6 global collaborators. Deeply sampled blood TCRbeta repertoires from subjects exposed to, actively infected with, or recovered from COVID-19 were included in the dataset. Where available, HLA class I and class II types were taken from metadata supplied by the sample provider and were not determined by assay-based typing. The repertoires were released in a freely available public database meant as a resource for research on the immune response to SARS-CoV-2. The material from the prospective study consisted of cDNA or gDNA derived from T cells, B-cell-depleted T cells, or PBMCs.

Broad study findings and their caveats: The quantity of clinical and demographic metadata differed by source and by participant and was supplied without curation.

This clone was counted only a few times. The target of this receptor is not known. The input lacks base qualities; no much larger clone sits a single base away. The immunoSEQ Assay, a bias-controlled multiplex PCR, was used to amplify TCRbeta CDR3 regions from genomic DNA. As for the authors' bioinformatics: The number of nucleated cells in each sample was estimated from the amplification of reference gene primers within the assay. To quantify the absolute abundance of each unique TCRbeta CDR3 rearrangement, sequence reads were collapsed and filtered. Productive Simpson clonality was computed per sample as the square root of Simpson's diversity index over productive rearrangements. Held by TCRdb, this immuneACCESS table contains in-frame sequences only and omits some clones. Under half of the omission traces to an unresolved V gene where checked; the cause of the rest is unknown. D and trimming were read from the DNA, whereas the V and J calls and clone size are those reported in that table. A total of around 250,000 clones appear in this sample, 82% of them only once. The ten largest clones take up about 15% of the sample.

CDR3 length: 17 amino acids, cysteine to phenylalanine. Only CDR3 DNA is held: 51 bases, read in frame from base 1. Trimming takes 1 base from V and 10 bases from J, and the germline ends sit 20 bases apart. Reading the germline V gene gives CDR1 LGHNA and CDR2 YNFKEQ. Enrolling through a virtual design, the prospective study's participants ranged in age from roughly 18 to 100 years and lived across 24 United States geographic areas. In the prospective study, cohorts were assigned on the basis of participant-reported clinical history obtained from a screening survey and a study questionnaire. ImmuneRACE Cohort 3 recovered participants were defined by two consecutive negative NP/OP PCR tests, healthcare professional clearance, or symptom resolution. Each participant in the prospective study had whole blood, serum and a nasopharyngeal or oropharyngeal swab collected by mobile phlebotomists. Additional blood draws and questionnaires over a 2-month period could optionally be provided by prospective study participants. Before DNA extraction, prospective study blood samples were shipped either frozen or at room temperature.

The TCR sequence derives from a man aged 40-55 years who had recovered from COVID-19. The sequenced material came from PBMCs or T cells enriched from blood (not recorded which). Recombination joined TRBV4-2 with TRBJ1-6, with the D gene uncertain. The CDR3 amino acid sequence is: CASSQAADPLGESPLHF. The nucleotides are TGTGCCAGCAGCCAAGCGGCAGACCCCCTAGGTGAATCACCCCTCCACTTT.